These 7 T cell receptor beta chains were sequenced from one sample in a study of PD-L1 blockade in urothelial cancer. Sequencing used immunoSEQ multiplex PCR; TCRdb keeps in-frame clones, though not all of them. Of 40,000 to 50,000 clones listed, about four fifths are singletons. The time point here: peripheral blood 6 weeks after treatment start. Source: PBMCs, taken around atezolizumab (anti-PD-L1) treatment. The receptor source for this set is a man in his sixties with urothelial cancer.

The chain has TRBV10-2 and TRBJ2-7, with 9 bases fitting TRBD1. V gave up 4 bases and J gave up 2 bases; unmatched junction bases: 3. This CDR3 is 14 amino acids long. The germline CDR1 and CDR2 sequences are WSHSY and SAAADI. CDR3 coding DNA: TGCGCCAGCAGTGGACAGGGGGGCGCCTACGAGCAGTACTTC. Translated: CASSGQGGAYEQYF.

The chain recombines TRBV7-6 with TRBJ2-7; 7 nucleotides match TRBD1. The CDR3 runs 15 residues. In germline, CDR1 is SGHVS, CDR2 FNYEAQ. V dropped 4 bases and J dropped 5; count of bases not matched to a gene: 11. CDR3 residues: CASSSGQVGSHEQYF. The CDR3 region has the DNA TGTGCCAGCAGCTCCGGACAGGTCGGTAGCCACGAGCAGTACTTC.

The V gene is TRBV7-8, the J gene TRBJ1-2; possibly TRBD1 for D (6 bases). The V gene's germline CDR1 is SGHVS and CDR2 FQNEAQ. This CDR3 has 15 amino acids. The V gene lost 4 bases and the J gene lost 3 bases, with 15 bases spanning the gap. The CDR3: CASSSRGEGDYGYTF. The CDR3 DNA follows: TGTGCCAGCAGCTCCAGGGGCGAGGGAGACTATGGCTACACCTTC.

The CDR3 DNA is TGTGCCAGCAGTTTTAACTTGTGGGAAAAACTGTTTTTT. Translation gives CASSFNLWEKLFF. The V and J genes are TRBV28 and TRBJ1-4; no firm D call. V lost 3 bases and J 8 bases, leaving 10 bases between the germline ends. This CDR3 region has 13 residues. Germline values: CDR1 MDHEN, CDR2 SYDVKM.

CDR3 DNA: TGTGCCAGCAGACTACCGGCCAGGGAAGAGACCCAGTACTTC. Its protein product is CASRLPAREETQYF. The chain has TRBV28 and TRBJ2-5; the D gene is possibly TRBD1 (5 bases). The germline CDR1 and CDR2 sequences are MDHEN and SYDVKM. The CDR3 spans 14 residues. V gave up 6 bases and J gave up 3 bases, with 14 bases separating them.

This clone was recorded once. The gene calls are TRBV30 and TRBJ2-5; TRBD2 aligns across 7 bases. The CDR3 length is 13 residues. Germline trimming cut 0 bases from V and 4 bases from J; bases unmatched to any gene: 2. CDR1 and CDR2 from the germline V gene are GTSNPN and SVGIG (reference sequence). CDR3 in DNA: TGTGCCTGGAGTGTGTCTAGCGGAGAGACCCAGTACTTC. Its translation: CAWSVSSGETQYF.

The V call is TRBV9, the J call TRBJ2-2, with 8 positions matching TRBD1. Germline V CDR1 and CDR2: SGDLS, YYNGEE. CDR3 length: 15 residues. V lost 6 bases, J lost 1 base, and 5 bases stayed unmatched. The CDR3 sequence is CASNRQGLNTGELFF. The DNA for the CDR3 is TGTGCCAGCAACCGACAGGGGTTGAACACCGGGGAGCTGTTTTTT.